Listed here are 19 T cell receptor beta chains from one sample, sequenced in a study of T cells expressing NK-cell markers. TCRdb reanalyzed the 5' RACE reads, giving one entry per CDR3 protein sequence and no DNA. Its table records some 410,000 distinct CDR3 sequences. The sequencing input was blood T cells: a sorted CD56 or NKG2C T cell subset, CD4+ or CD8+ T cells, or bulk PBMC T cells (not recorded which). The receptors were sampled from a woman aged 18-70 years in good health.

This CDR3 reads CASSRPGTAGANVLTF. This rearrangement joins TRBV25-1 to TRBJ2-6. CDR1 is MGHDK and CDR2 is SYGVNS in the germline V gene. CDR3 size: 16 residues.

J is TRBJ1-2 and V is TRBV29-1; TCRdb picks TRBD1, but there is no DNA to check that call. Germline CDR1 SQVTM, CDR2 ANQGSEA. This CDR3 contains 12 residues. CDR3 region: CSVEAGVGGYTF.

The CDR3 spells CASSATASNQPQHF. V is TRBV12-3 or TRBV12-4 and J is TRBJ1-5. This CDR3 comprises 14 residues.

This CDR3 reads CSTGGQANTEAFF. The chain combines TRBV20-1 with TRBJ1-1; TCRdb returns TRBD1, unconfirmable since there is no DNA. From germline, CDR1 is DFQATT and CDR2 SNEGSKA (reference sequence). This CDR3 spans 13 amino acids.

The chain couples TRBV6-2 or TRBV6-3 to TRBJ2-1; TCRdb's D call of TRBD1 is untestable without DNA. The CDR3 is 15 amino acids. CDR1 is MNHEY, CDR2 SVGEGT, per germline. This CDR3 reads CASIPPGTPRDEQFF.

The V gene is TRBV24-1, the J gene TRBJ1-2; absent DNA, TCRdb's TRBD1 call cannot be checked. The CDR3 totals 13 residues. Germline values: CDR1 KGHDR, CDR2 SFDVKD. The CDR3 reads CATSDRTGVGYTF.

The chain combines TRBV18 with TRBJ1-5. CDR1 KGHSH and CDR2 LQKENI come from the germline V gene. The CDR3 runs 12 residues. CDR3 in amino acids: CASRTDYQPQHF.

V usage is TRBV19 and J usage is TRBJ2-7; no DNA is available, so the TRBD1 call from TCRdb remains unchecked. The CDR3 totals 14 residues. The germline V gene encodes CDR1 LNHDA and CDR2 SQIVND (reference sequence). The CDR3 loop is CASSIGARSGEQYF.

This sequence joins TRBV6-5 and TRBJ2-3; TCRdb selects TRBD2, and the lack of DNA leaves this call unchecked. In germline, CDR1 is MNHEY, CDR2 SVGAGI. The CDR3 has 17 residues. The CDR3 sequence is CASSYSSAPGLTDTQYF.

The chain couples TRBV7-2 to TRBJ2-5; as DNA is missing, the TRBD1 call by TCRdb cannot be tested. The CDR3 consists of 12 residues. The V gene's germline CDR1 is SGHTA and CDR2 FQGNSA. The CDR3: CATGGGRETQYF.

V gene TRBV11-3 combines with J gene TRBJ2-1; the TRBD1 assignment by TCRdb is unverifiable without DNA. In germline, CDR1 is SGHNT, CDR2 YENEEA. The CDR3 has 15 residues. The CDR3: CASSVRDRGPVEQFF.

The CDR3 spells CASSPSGRAWEQYF. The rearrangement uses TRBV2 and TRBJ2-7; TCRdb outputs TRBD2, but without DNA this stays unchecked. This CDR3 is built from 14 residues. Looked up from germline, CDR1 is SNHLY and CDR2 is FYNNEI.

This rearrangement joins TRBV12-3 or TRBV12-4 to TRBJ1-4; TCRdb outputs TRBD1, but without DNA this stays unchecked. CDR3 length equals 13 residues. CDR3 residues: CASRRRGGEKLFF.

The V and J genes are TRBV20-1 and TRBJ2-5; without DNA, the TCRdb call of TRBD2 cannot be checked. This CDR3 has 16 amino acids. Germline V gives CDR1 DFQATT, CDR2 SNEGSKA (reference sequence). The CDR3 protein is CSALTPTGGRRETQYF.

The chain recombines TRBV4-3 with TRBJ1-2; TCRdb proposes TRBD1, but this gene call is untestable without DNA. This CDR3 region has 18 residues. Germline CDR1 is LGHNA and CDR2 is YSLEER. CDR3 region: CASSQVDFVAEGGRGYTF.

J is TRBJ2-7 and V is TRBV20-1; without DNA, the TCRdb call of TRBD1 cannot be checked. This CDR3 region has 15 residues. Germline V lookup: CDR1 DFQATT, CDR2 SNEGSKA (reference sequence). The CDR3 here is CSATDPGTASYEQYF.

The chain carries TRBV3-1 and TRBJ2-1; TCRdb reports TRBD2, a call that lacks DNA to check it against. Germline CDR1 and CDR2: LGHDT and YNNKEL (reference sequence). The CDR3 runs to 13 residues. CDR3 loop: CASSQTRTGEQFF.

This chain uses TRBV6-2 or TRBV6-3 with TRBJ2-7; TCRdb picks TRBD2, but there is no DNA to check that call. The CDR3 is 18 residues long. CDR1 is MNHEY and CDR2 is SVGEGT in the germline V gene. CDR3 sequence reads: CASSHPTSGRVGSDEQYF.

The chain combines TRBV4-1 with TRBJ1-2. Germline V lookup: CDR1 MGHRA, CDR2 YSYEKL. This CDR3 is built from 15 residues. Here the CDR3 reads CASSQGHFPNYGYTF.